The TCR beta chain under discussion was sequenced for a study of blood T cells in healthy people across ages (dated by TCRdb to between 2015 and 2016). Looking at the study overall: In model experiments, template switching captured roughly one uniquely barcoded TCR beta cDNA molecule for every two T cells. To track age-related changes in TCR beta repertoire diversity, the study relied on deep sequencing normalized with unique cDNA molecular identifiers. The donors were divided into four age groups: young (average roughly 15 years), middle-aged (over 35), aged (roughly 66) and long-lived (roughly 88). To avoid experimental bias, donors of different ages were distributed randomly across sequencing lanes. Using the same blood draw, the study looked at two additional independent replicas of 1 million unique cDNA reads for two donors, one aged 18 to 30 and the other aged 80 or older.

Study-wide conclusions, independent of this receptor: Because profiling used bulk unsorted PBMCs, naive and antigen-experienced compartments could not be compared conclusively. Estimates of total diversity based on one million sequenced T cells were considered lower bounds and underestimates. Because donor CMV infection status was unknown, age-related changes in expanded clonotypes were potentially confounded. As age increased, observed TCR beta diversity per million T cells dropped in a roughly linear way, and a significant reduction was already evident by age 40. Observed TCR beta diversity correlated strongly with the percentage of naive T cells measured by flow cytometry. Compared with the aged group, the long-lived group had more naive CD4+ T cells, fewer expanded clones and increased TCR diversity, a pattern suggesting age selection.

After removal of 5 bases from V and 5 bases from J, the junction retains 9 bases not matched to a gene. Via the germline V gene, CDR1 is SGHVS and CDR2 FQNEAQ. The CDR3, cysteine through phenylalanine, is 15 amino acids long. Only the CDR3 DNA is retained, 45 bases long and in frame from the first base. The approximately 39 donors, aged 6 to 90 years, were systemically healthy Caucasian individuals from Russia. Approximately 10 milliliters of peripheral blood were collected from each donor into EDTA-treated Vacutainer tubes. Ficoll-Paque density-gradient centrifugation was used to isolate PBMCs, with at least 6 million per sample. Trizol reagent was used to extract total RNA from the PBMCs, yielding at least 6 micrograms per sample. For every donor, flow cytometry on a PBMC aliquot measured the percentage of naive CD45RAhigh/CD27high T cells. This clonotype was detected only a few times. This clone's antigen is unknown. Nothing much larger sits one base from this clone, and base qualities are not available.

Libraries were built with 5' RACE. Sequencing took place on an Illumina HiSeq 2500. A second PCR of roughly 7 to 11 cycles was performed with a sample-barcoded 5' primer and a J-beta primer mix. A template-switch 5' adaptor carrying 12 random nucleotides introduced a unique molecular identifier onto each TCR beta cDNA molecule. Each sample yielded at least 2.5 million CDR3-containing paired-end reads. The Mint cDNA synthesis kit, primed by a TRBC-specific oligonucleotide, was used to synthesize first-strand cDNA from all RNA. All cDNA was treated with uracil-DNA glycosylase and then went through a first 18-cycle PCR with the universal primers M1SS and BC2_uni_R. The authors' pipeline ran thus. Normalization of each sample was performed by random selection of 1 million high-quality reads, each carrying a distinct molecular identifier. Instead of being binned into consensus sequences, reads with shared molecular identifiers were discarded. MiTCR, set to a Q25 quality threshold and the strictest error-elimination algorithm, was used for CDR3 identification, clonotype clustering and error correction. Lower-bound total TCR beta diversity was estimated with a nonparametric unseen species model using Euler transformation. TCRdb applied fastp at Q25 and MiXCR to the public reads, then kept only in-frame beta chains. CDR3 protein duplicates are merged, each entry listing the most common genes and DNA. These V and J calls are TCRdb output, not the study's own analysis. Here the sample has about a million distinct CDR3 sequences; roughly 48% occur a single time. Around 15% of the sample is in the top ten clones.

The TCR sequence derives from a young man in good health. Specimen: blood. The V gene is TRBV7-8 and the J gene is TRBJ2-5, with 9 bases in between that match TRBD2. The CDR3 protein is CASSGIAGVSETQYF. The bases read TGTGCCAGCAGCGGCATAGCGGGGGTGTCGGAGACCCAGTACTTC.